The 5 T cell receptor beta chains reported below all come from one sample, sequenced in a study of CD8 T cells in Susac syndrome. A quantity of about 0.45 to 1 ug RNA underwent reverse transcription using random hexamers. A single record per CDR3 protein comes from TCRdb applying MiXCR to the immunoSEQ multiplex PCR reads. The sample has 150,000 to 200,000 distinct CDR3 sequences; about 94% are singletons. What was sequenced was CD4+ T cells from PBMCs. These receptors were obtained from a human donor in good health.

The chain links TRBV28 to TRBJ2-7; TRBD2 might be the D (6 bases). This CDR3 is built from 13 residues. V shed 6 bases and J shed 3 bases, with 12 bases lying between them. From germline, CDR1 is MDHEN and CDR2 SYDVKM. CDR3 DNA sequence: TGTGCCAGCAGGTCCGGGAGTAACTACGAGCAGTACTTC. It is translated as CASRSGSNYEQYF.

The gene calls are TRBV4-3 and TRBJ2-7; D may be TRBD1 (6 bases). V dropped 4 bases and J dropped 0 bases, with 10 bases sitting between them. From germline, CDR1 is LGHNA and CDR2 YSLEER. This CDR3 has 14 amino acids. CDR3 in DNA: TGCGCCAGCAGCCCCGGACAGAGCTCCTACGAGCAGTACTTC. Encoded protein: CASSPGQSSYEQYF.

The V call is TRBV5-1, the J call TRBJ2-1; D perhaps matches TRBD1 (5 bases). The CDR3 spans 13 residues. Germline CDR1 is SGHRS and CDR2 is YFSETQ. The V gene lost 0 bases and the J gene lost 10 bases, with 11 bases spanning the gap. The CDR3 DNA reads as TGCGCCAGCAGCTTGGGGACAACCGTCGAGCAGTTCTTC. Translated, it gives CASSLGTTVEQFF.

The J gene is TRBJ2-7, the V gene TRBV30; D is possibly TRBD2 (5 bases). The germline V gene has CDR1 GTSNPN and CDR2 SVGIG (reference sequence). The CDR3 is 14 residues long. V lost 4 bases and J lost 3, with 16 bases in between. CDR3 DNA: TGTGCCTGGAAAAGGACGTCGGGGTTCTACGAGCAGTACTTC. This gives the protein CAWKRTSGFYEQYF.

The chain employs TRBV2 and TRBJ2-5, with D possibly being TRBD1 (6 bases). V lost 0 bases to trimming and J lost 5 bases, with 7 bases between them. Germline CDR1 SNHLY, CDR2 FYNNEI. The CDR3 length is 13 residues. CDR3 coding DNA: TGTGCCAGCAGTGAAGCGAGGGGGGAGACCCAGTACTTC. This gives the protein CASSEARGETQYF.